This section outlines one T cell receptor (beta chain) sequence together with its context. What it recognizes is unknown. Sequencing was designed to attain a depth spanning 1 in 200,000 to 1 in 1 million T cells. Method: immunoSEQ multiplex PCR; TCRdb's copy keeps in-frame clones and lacks some. The table shows 200,000 to 250,000 clones, with more than 65% occurring only once. These data belong to a study of cytotoxic CD8 clonotypes in ibrutinib-treated CLL. Study-level results: Having risen at ibrutinib response, clonality had fallen back toward baseline by progression.

This CDR3 is built from 15 residues. After removal of 8 bases from V and 2 bases from J, the junction contained 8 bases not matched to a gene. The germline V gene has CDR1 SNHLY and CDR2 FYNNEI. Material: PBMCs, obtained after 12 months of ibrutinib treatment. V usage is TRBV2 and J usage is TRBJ1-4, with TRBD1 matching 7 bases. The TCR sequence derives from a human donor with chronic lymphocytic leukemia. This chain's CDR3 is CASQTLQGTNEKLFF. For the CDR3, the DNA is TGTGCCAGCCAGACCTTACAGGGGACTAATGAAAAACTGTTTTTT.